This is a list of T cell receptor beta chains from one sample in a study of early T cells in non-severe SARS-CoV-2 infection. In TCRdb, the 5' RACE reads were re-called with MiXCR into one record per CDR3 protein. Here the sample spans tens of thousands of distinct CDR3 sequences, 8.7% being singletons. The starting material was whole blood, obtained at baseline. The receptor source for this set is an adult who was a healthcare worker with PCR-confirmed SARS-CoV-2 infection or an uninfected control (not recorded which). CDR3s include the opening cysteine and the closing phenylalanine or tryptophan. The D gene is left open where the match is weak. The size entry is marked missing in some rows and otherwise reads once, few, many or a size class.

>NA|TRBV3-1|TRBJ2-7|NA
TGTGCCAGCAGCCCAACCCGGACGGGAACTCCTTACGAGCAGTACTTC
CASSPTRTGTPYEQYF
>medium-sized|TRBV7-9|TRBJ1-1|TRBD1
TGTGCCAGCAGCTTAGGACAGGGGGAAGCTTTCTTT
CASSLGQGEAFF
>few|TRBV7-9|TRBJ2-7|TRBD1
TGTGCCGCCGGGACAGGAGTTTACGAGCAGTACTTC
CAAGTGVYEQYF
>few|TRBV10-3|TRBJ2-2|NA
TGTGCCACCTCCGTGGGTAACACCGGGGAGCTGTTTTTT
CATSVGNTGELFF
>NA|TRBV6-1|TRBJ2-3|TRBD1
TGTGCCACAAGAGTACAGGGGGCAACAGATACGCAGTATTTT
CATRVQGATDTQYF
>NA|TRBV4-1|TRBJ1-3|NA
TGCGCCAGCAGCCAAGATGTAGGGACTGGAAACACCATATATTTT
CASSQDVGTGNTIYF
>few|TRBV7-8|TRBJ1-1|NA
TGTGCCAGCAGCTTATTAGCAGTAGCGAACACTGAAGCTTTCTTT
CASSLLAVANTEAFF
>many|TRBV2|TRBJ1-3|NA
TGTGCCAGCAGGGTGTTCTCTGGAAACACCATATATTTT
CASRVFSGNTIYF
>few|TRBV29-1|TRBJ2-7|TRBD1
TGCAGCGCCCTGGCAAGGGACAGTACCTACGAGCAGTACTTC
CSALARDSTYEQYF
>NA|TRBV4-1|TRBJ1-5|NA
TGCGCCAGCAGCCAAACTGTCACTCGGGGTACTAGTCAGCCCCAGCATTTT
CASSQTVTRGTSQPQHF
>few|TRBV30|TRBJ2-6|NA
TGTGCCTGGAGTAGGATAGGGAGTATTGGGGCCAACGTCCTGACTTTC
CAWSRIGSIGANVLTF
>many|TRBV2|TRBJ2-3|NA
TGTGCCAGCAGTGGTGACGGGGCGTCCGCAGATACGCAGTATTTT
CASSGDGASADTQYF
>few|TRBV29-1|TRBJ2-7|NA
TGCAGCGTTGAAGTCTCGCTCTCCTACGAGCAGTACTTC
CSVEVSLSYEQYF
>few|TRBV5-1|TRBJ1-2|NA
TGCGCCAGCAGATTGGGCACAGGCTCTGGCTACACCTTC
CASRLGTGSGYTF
>NA|TRBV3-1|TRBJ2-3|TRBD2
TGTGCCAGCAGCCAAGATCTACTAGCGGGAGTAACAGATACGCAGTATTTT
CASSQDLLAGVTDTQYF
>few|TRBV6-5|TRBJ2-7|TRBD1
TGTGCCAGCAGCTCCGGGACAGGGATCGAGCAGTACTTC
CASSSGTGIEQYF
>NA|TRBV29-1|TRBJ2-1|TRBD2
TGCAGCGTTGGACGGGGGGACTCCTACAATGAGCAGTTCTTC
CSVGRGDSYNEQFF
>few|TRBV6-1|TRBJ2-1|NA
TGTGCCAGCAGTGCCTTGGCGGGGCCGACCTACAATGAGCAGTTCTTC
CASSALAGPTYNEQFF
>NA|TRBV4-2|TRBJ2-7|TRBD1
TGTGCCAGCAGCCCCGACAGGGGGTACGAGCAGTACTTC
CASSPDRGYEQYF
>NA|TRBV6-6|TRBJ2-4|TRBD1
TGTGCCAGCACCAAGCCGGGACAGGGGGCGCGAAGAGCCAAAAACATTCAGTACTTC
CASTKPGQGARRAKNIQYF
>NA|TRBV5-1|TRBJ2-1|TRBD1
TGCGCCAGCAGCGGGGGACAGGGCCGCAATGAGCAGTTCTTC
CASSGGQGRNEQFF
>few|TRBV10-1|TRBJ2-3|NA
TGCGCCAGCAGCCCTCGAGGGGTTACAGATACGCAGTATTTT
CASSPRGVTDTQYF
>many|TRBV9|TRBJ2-5|TRBD1
TGTGCCAGCAGTCCGGGACAGGGTCGAGAGACCCAGTACTTC
CASSPGQGRETQYF
>NA|TRBV5-1|TRBJ1-4|NA
TGCGCCAGCAGCAGACGACCGATAAATAATGAAAAACTGTTTTTT
CASSRRPINNEKLFF
>once|TRBV30|TRBJ2-3|NA
TGTGCCTGGATAAGAGGGGGTAGCACAGATACGCAGTATTTT
CAWIRGGSTDTQYF
>few|TRBV12-5|TRBJ2-5|NA
TGTGCTAGTGGTACCCACCGGGACCCTCAAGAGACCCAGTACTTC
CASGTHRDPQETQYF
>NA|TRBV11-2|TRBJ2-4|NA
TGTGCCAGCAGCTTTGGGGCCTATCTAGCCAAAAACATTCAGTACTTC
CASSFGAYLAKNIQYF
>NA|TRBV7-8|TRBJ2-3|NA
TGTGCCAGCAGCCTAAGACCGGCGGGCAATGAATATACGCAGTATTTT
CASSLRPAGNEYTQYF
>NA|TRBV12-3/TRBV12-4|TRBJ2-2|NA
TGTGCCAGCAGGGCTATAGCGAACACCGGGGAGCTGTTTTTT
CASRAIANTGELFF
>few|TRBV18|TRBJ2-7|TRBD2
TGTGCCAGCTCCCCCGGGCTAGCGGGATTATACGAGCAGTACTTC
CASSPGLAGLYEQYF
>NA|TRBV20-1|TRBJ2-2|NA
TGCAGTGCTAGGGGCGGGCTCACCGGGGAGCTGTTTTTT
CSARGGLTGELFF
>NA|TRBV29-1|TRBJ1-5|NA
TGCAGCGTGCGGGCCCGGCGAGGACAGCCCCAGCATTTT
CSVRARRGQPQHF
>NA|TRBV20-1|TRBJ2-1|NA
TGCAGTGCTAGAGAACAGGGACCTACCAATGAGCAGTTCTTC
CSAREQGPTNEQFF
>few|TRBV27|TRBJ1-1|NA
TGTGCCAGCAGTTTATCACCCGGATCCACTGAAGCTTTCTTT
CASSLSPGSTEAFF
>NA|TRBV7-3|TRBJ2-1|TRBD2
TGTGCCAGCAGCTCAACCCCCCTTGGACTAGCGGGGGGTAATGAGCAGTTCTTC
CASSSTPLGLAGGNEQFF
>few|TRBV5-5|TRBJ2-5|NA
TGTGCCAGCAGCCCCGAAATGTGGGAGACCCAGTACTTC
CASSPEMWETQYF
>few|TRBV7-6|TRBJ2-7|TRBD2
TGTGCCAGCAGCTTAACTAGCGGGGGGATCTACGAGCAGTACTTC
CASSLTSGGIYEQYF
>many|TRBV18|TRBJ2-1|TRBD2
TGTGCCAGCTCACCGCGGGAGGCACCCTACAATGAGCAGTTCTTC
CASSPREAPYNEQFF
>few|TRBV6-6|TRBJ1-2|NA
TGTGCCAGCAGTTACTCGAAACGGACGGATGGCTACACCTTC
CASSYSKRTDGYTF
>many|TRBV6-5|TRBJ2-7|NA
TGTGCCAGCAGGGGGACAAGGGCCTACGAGCAGTACTTC
CASRGTRAYEQYF
>NA|TRBV7-9|TRBJ1-2|TRBD1
TGTGCCAGCAGCAATCGAGGGACAGGGGGCCCCTCGGGCTACACCTTC
CASSNRGTGGPSGYTF
>few|TRBV29-1|TRBJ2-2|NA
TGCAGCTTGGCAGGGGACAACACCGGGGAGCTGTTTTTT
CSLAGDNTGELFF
>many|TRBV19|TRBJ2-5|NA
TGTGCCAGTAGTATGTCGGGACCGCACGACTTC
CASSMSGPHDF
>NA|TRBV24-1|TRBJ2-3|NA
TGTGCCACCGGGTCTAGCACAGATACGCAGTATTTT
CATGSSTDTQYF
>NA|TRBV6-5|TRBJ1-2|NA
TGTACCAGCAGGTCTGGGGAAGGCTACACCTTC
CTSRSGEGYTF
>few|TRBV20-1|TRBJ2-1|TRBD2
TGCAGTGCTAGAGTCTCTACTAGCGGGGGGGATGGTCGGTTCTTC
CSARVSTSGGDGRFF
>many|TRBV5-6|TRBJ1-2|NA
TGTGCCAGCAGCCACGACAATTCCTATGGCTACACCTTC
CASSHDNSYGYTF
>NA|TRBV6-6|TRBJ2-5|NA
TGTGCCACCCGACCGAGGTACCAAGAGACCCAGTACTTC
CATRPRYQETQYF
>NA|TRBV30|TRBJ2-7|TRBD2
TGTGCCTGGAGTGCGGGACTACCCACACGTGGGCAGTACTTC
CAWSAGLPTRGQYF
>NA|TRBV30|TRBJ2-2|TRBD2
TGTGCCTGGAGCCAAGCGGGAGCCAACACCGGGGAGCTGTTTTTT
CAWSQAGANTGELFF
>NA|TRBV18|TRBJ2-7|NA
TGTGCCAGCTCCCCCCCGGGGACCCAGAGGTACGAGCAGTACTTC
CASSPPGTQRYEQYF
>NA|TRBV5-6|TRBJ2-1|TRBD1
TGTGCCAGCAGCTTGCTATCGGGACAGATCTACAATGAGCAGTTCTTC
CASSLLSGQIYNEQFF
>NA|TRBV9|TRBJ2-6|NA
TGTGCCAGCAGCGTAGTAAGCTCTGGGGCCAACGTCCTGACTTTC
CASSVVSSGANVLTF
>NA|TRBV28|TRBJ2-1|TRBD2
TGTGCCAGCAGTTTATGGACTGTGAGGCTAGCGGGAAAGGTTGAGCAGTTCTTC
CASSLWTVRLAGKVEQFF